This TCR beta chain came from a study of blood T cells in healthy people across ages. Study outcomes and limitations: Because sorting was not performed, PBMCs prevented conclusive naive versus antigen-experienced comparison. Age advanced and TCR beta diversity per million T cells fell, roughly linearly.

A second about 7 to 12 cycle PCR used barcoded and J-beta primers. Every sample gave at least 2.5 million paired-end reads containing CDR3. TCRdb called the 5' RACE reads again in MiXCR, with one record for every CDR3 protein. The sample holds around 1,500,000 distinct CDR3 sequences, roughly 30% seen once. Concerning this clonotype itself: The antigen remains undetermined. Since a much larger clone is just one base distant, this may be a read error.

This CDR3 comprises 14 residues. Germline V lookup: CDR1 DFQATT, CDR2 SNEGSKA (reference sequence). This sequence joins TRBV20-1 and TRBJ2-3; D tentatively reads TRBD1 or TRBD2 (7 bases each). This receptor was identified in a woman in her 30s in good health. Sequencing used blood. CDR3 in DNA: TGCGGTGCTAAAGCGGGGTCACGACAGGGTACGCAGTATTTT. This codes for CGAKAGSRQGTQYF.